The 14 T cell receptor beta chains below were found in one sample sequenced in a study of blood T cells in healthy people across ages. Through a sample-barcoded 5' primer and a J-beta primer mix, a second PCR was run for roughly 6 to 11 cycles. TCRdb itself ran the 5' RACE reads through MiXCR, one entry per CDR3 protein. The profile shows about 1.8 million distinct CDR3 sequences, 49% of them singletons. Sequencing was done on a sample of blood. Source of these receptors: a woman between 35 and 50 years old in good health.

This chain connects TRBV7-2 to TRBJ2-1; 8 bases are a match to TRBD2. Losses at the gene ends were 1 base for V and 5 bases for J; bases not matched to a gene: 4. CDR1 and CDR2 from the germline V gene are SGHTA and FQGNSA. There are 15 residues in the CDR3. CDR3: CASSLDPGGDNEQFF. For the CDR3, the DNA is TGTGCCAGCAGCTTAGATCCCGGGGGGGACAATGAGCAGTTCTTC.

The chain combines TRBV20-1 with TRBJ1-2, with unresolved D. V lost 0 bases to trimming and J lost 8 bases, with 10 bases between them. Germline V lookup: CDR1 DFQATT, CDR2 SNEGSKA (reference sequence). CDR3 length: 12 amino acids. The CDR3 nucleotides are TGCAGTGCTAGAGAAACGGCGGGCGGCTACACCTTC. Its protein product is CSARETAGGYTF.

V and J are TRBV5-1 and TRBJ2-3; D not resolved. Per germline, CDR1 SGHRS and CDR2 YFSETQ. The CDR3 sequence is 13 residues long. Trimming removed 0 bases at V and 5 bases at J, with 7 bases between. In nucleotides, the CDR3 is TGCGCCAGCAGCTTGGATGCCGTAGATACGCAGTATTTT. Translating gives CASSLDAVDTQYF.

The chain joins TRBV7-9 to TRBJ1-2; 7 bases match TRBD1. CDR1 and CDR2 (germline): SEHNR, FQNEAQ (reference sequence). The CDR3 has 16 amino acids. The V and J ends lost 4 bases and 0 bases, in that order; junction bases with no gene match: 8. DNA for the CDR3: TGTGCCAGCAGCTCTGGACAGGACACAGCTAACTATGGCTACACCTTC. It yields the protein CASSSGQDTANYGYTF.

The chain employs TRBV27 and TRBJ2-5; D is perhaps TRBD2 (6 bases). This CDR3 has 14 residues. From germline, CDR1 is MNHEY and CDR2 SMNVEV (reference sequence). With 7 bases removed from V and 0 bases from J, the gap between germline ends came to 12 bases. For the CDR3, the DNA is TGTGCCAGCACAAGTAGGAGGGACCAAGAGACCCAGTACTTC. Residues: CASTSRRDQETQYF.

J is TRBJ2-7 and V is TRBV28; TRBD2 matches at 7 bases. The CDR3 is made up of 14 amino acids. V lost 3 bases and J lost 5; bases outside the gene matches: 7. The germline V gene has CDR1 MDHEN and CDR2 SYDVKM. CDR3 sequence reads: CASSFVGRGHEQYF. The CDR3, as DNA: TGTGCCAGCAGTTTTGTGGGGAGGGGCCACGAGCAGTACTTC.

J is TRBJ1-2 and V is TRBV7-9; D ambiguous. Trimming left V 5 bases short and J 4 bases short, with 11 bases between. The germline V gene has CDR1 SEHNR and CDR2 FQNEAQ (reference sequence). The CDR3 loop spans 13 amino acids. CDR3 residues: CASSPSSIYGYTF. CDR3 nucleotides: TGTGCCAGCAGCCCCTCAAGCATCTATGGCTACACCTTC. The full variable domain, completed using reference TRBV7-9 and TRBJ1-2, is DTGVSQNPRHKITKRGQNVTFRCDPISEHNRLYWYRQTLGQGPEFLTYFQNEAQLEKSRLLSDRFSAERPKGSFSTLEIQRTEQGDSAMYLCASSPSSIYGYTFGSGTRLTVV.

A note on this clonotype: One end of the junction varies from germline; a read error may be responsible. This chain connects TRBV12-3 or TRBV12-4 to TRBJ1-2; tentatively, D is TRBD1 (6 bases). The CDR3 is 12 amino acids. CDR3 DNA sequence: TGTGCCAGCAGTCCCGACAGGCATGGCCACACCTTC. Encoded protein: CASSPDRHGHTF.

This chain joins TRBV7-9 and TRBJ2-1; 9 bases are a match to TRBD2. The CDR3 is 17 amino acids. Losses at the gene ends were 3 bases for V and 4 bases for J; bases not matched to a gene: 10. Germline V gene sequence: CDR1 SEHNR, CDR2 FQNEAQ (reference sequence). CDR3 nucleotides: TGTGCCAGCAGCTTCCCTAGCGGGGTGGGTTCGTACAATGAGCAGTTCTTC. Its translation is CASSFPSGVGSYNEQFF.

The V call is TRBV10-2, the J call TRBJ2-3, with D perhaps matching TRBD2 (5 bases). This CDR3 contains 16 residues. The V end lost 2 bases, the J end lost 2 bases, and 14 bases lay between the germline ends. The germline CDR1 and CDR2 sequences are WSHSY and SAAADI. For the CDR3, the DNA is TGCGCCAGCAGTGAGGGCAGGACGGGGTACACAGATACGCAGTATTTT. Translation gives CASSEGRTGYTDTQYF.

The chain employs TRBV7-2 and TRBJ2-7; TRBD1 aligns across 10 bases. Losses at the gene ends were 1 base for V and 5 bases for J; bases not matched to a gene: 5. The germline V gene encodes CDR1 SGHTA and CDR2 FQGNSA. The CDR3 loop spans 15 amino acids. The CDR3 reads CASSLVATGGHEQYF. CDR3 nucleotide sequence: TGTGCCAGCAGCTTAGTGGCGACAGGGGGCCACGAGCAGTACTTC.

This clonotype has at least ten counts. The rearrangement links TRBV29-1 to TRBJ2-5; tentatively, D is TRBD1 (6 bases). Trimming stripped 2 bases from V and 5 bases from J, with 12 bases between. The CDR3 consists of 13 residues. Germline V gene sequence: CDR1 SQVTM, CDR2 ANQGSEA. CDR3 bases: TGCAGCGTTGAAACAGGGTCATACGAGACCCAGTACTTC. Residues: CSVETGSYETQYF.

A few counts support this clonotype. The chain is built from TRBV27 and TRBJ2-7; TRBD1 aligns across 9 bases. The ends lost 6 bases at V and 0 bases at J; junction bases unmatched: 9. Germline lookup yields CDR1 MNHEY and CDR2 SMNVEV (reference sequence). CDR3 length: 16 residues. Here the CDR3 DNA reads TGTGCCAGCAGGCGTACCGGGACAGGGAGCTCCTACGAGCAGTACTTC. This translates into CASRRTGTGSSYEQYF.

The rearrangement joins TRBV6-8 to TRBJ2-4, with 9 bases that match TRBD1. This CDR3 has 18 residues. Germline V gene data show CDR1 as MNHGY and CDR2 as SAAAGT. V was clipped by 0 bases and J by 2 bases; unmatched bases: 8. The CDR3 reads CASSYSVPGQGTKNIQYF. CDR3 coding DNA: TGTGCCAGCAGTTACTCAGTCCCGGGACAGGGAACCAAAAACATTCAGTACTTC.